Reported below is one TCR beta chain. This clone was counted once. Its antigen remains undetermined. No base quality values were provided; no much bigger clone lies one nucleotide off. This sample stems from a study of blood T cell repertoires in COVID-19 (dated by TCRdb to 2020 to 2021). Some background on the complete study: Collaborator samples came from the United States, Italy and Spain and covered acute and convalescent phases of COVID-19. The material from the prospective study consisted of cDNA or gDNA derived from T cells, B-cell-depleted T cells, or PBMCs. Subjects who had been exposed to COVID-19, were actively infected with it, or had recovered from it provided the deeply sampled blood TCRbeta repertoires that made up the dataset. A freely available public database, intended as a resource for researchers studying the immune response to SARS-CoV-2, is where the repertoires were released. The samples were drawn from two sources: the first 160 participants of the ongoing ImmuneRACE study, and 1,000 to 1,500 subjects contributed by 6 global collaborators. A de-identified subject ID, COVID-19 status, age in years and sex were almost always included in the sample metadata. Where available, HLA class I and class II types were obtained from metadata supplied by the sample provider rather than from assay-based typing. The full study reports these points: Clinical and demographic metadata were provided uncurated, with the amount varying by source and participant.

Each collaborating institution followed its own protocols to collect whole blood in K2EDTA tubes. For TCRbeta analysis, collaborator samples were shipped as frozen whole blood, as isolated PBMCs, or as DNA extracted from either sample type. In the germline V gene, CDR1 corresponds to MNHEY and CDR2 to SVGAGI. Including cysteine and phenylalanine, the CDR3 has 13 amino acids. Only the CDR3 part of the read is kept: 39 bases, read in frame from the first base. V is cut back by 6 bases and J by 10 bases, with 8 bases in the junction unmatched. The immunoSEQ Assay, a bias-controlled multiplex PCR, was used to amplify TCRbeta CDR3 regions from genomic DNA. As for the original processing: Nucleated cell counts per sample were estimated from amplification of reference gene primers within the assay. To quantify the absolute abundance of each unique TCRbeta CDR3 rearrangement, sequence reads were collapsed and filtered. For each sample, productive Simpson clonality was calculated as the square root of Simpson's diversity index over productive rearrangements. This is the immuneACCESS table as TCRdb keeps it, with only in-frame sequences that have V and J called. A part of the clones is gone; compared with another copy, unresolved V genes explain less than half, and the rest is unexplained. That table gives V, J and clone size, and the DNA gave D and trimming. The sample table contains about 83,000 clones; only one count was recorded for around 86% of them. Roughly 8% of the sample is held by the ten biggest clonotypes.

This sequence was found in a man between 50 and 59 years old with active COVID-19. The rearranged chain carries TRBV6-5 and TRBJ1-4; TRBD1 aligns with 7 central bases. Specimen: peripheral blood. The DNA sequence is TGTGCCAGCAGCCTCGACAGGGCCGTAAAACTGTTTTTT. Its amino acids are CASSLDRAVKLFF.